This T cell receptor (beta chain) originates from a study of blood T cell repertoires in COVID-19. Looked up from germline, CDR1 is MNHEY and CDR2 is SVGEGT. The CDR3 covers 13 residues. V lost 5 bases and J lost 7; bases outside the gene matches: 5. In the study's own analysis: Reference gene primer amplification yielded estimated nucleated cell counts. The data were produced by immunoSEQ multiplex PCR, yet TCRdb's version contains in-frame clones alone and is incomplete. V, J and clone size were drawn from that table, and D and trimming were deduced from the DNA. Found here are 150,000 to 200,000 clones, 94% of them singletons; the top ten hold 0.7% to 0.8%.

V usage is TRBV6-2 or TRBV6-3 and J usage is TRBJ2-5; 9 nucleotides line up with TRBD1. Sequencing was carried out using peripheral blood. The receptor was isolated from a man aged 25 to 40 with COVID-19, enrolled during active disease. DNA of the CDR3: TGTGCCAGCAGTCCGGGACAGGGTGGGACCCAGTACTTC. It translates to CASSPGQGGTQYF.